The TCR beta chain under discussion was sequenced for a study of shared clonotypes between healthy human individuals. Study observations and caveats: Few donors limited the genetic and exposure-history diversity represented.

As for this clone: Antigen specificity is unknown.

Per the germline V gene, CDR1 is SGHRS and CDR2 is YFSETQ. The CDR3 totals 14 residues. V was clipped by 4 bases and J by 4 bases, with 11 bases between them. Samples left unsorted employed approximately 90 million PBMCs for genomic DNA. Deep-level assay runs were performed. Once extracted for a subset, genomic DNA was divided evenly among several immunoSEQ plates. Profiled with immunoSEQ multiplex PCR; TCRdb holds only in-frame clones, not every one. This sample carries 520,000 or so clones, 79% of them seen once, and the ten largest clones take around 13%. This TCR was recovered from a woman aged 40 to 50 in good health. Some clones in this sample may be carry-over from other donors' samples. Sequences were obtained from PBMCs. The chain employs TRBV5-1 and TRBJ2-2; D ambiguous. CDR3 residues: CASSPDGSTGELFF. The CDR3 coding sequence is TGCGCCAGCAGCCCGGACGGTTCCACCGGGGAGCTGTTTTTT.